The text below deals with one T cell receptor beta chain. The data were taken from a study of cytomegalovirus exposure and HLA in healthy donors. PCR amplification relied on 60 Vbeta primers (plus 13 Jbeta primers). The method was immunoSEQ multiplex PCR; TCRdb's version includes in-frame clones alone and lacks a portion of them. The sample includes under 300,000 clones, 81% seen only once; the top ten take 7% to 9%. Germline CDR1 and CDR2: MNHEY and SMNVEV (reference sequence). The CDR3 contains 16 residues. The V gene end was trimmed by 11 bases and the J gene end by 7 bases; junction bases not matched to a gene: 14.

Sequencing input: PBMCs. The chain employs TRBV27 and TRBJ2-1, with 13 bases that match TRBD2. This clonotype originated in a woman aged 60 to 75 in good health and CMV-seropositive. DNA of the CDR3: TGTGCCGTACGCGGACTAGCGGGAGCGGGGGGGAATGAGCAGTTCTTC. Translating gives CAVRGLAGAGGNEQFF.